This is a list of T cell receptor beta chains from one sample in a study of shared clonotypes between healthy human individuals. Repertoires were generated with immunoSEQ multiplex PCR, while TCRdb's copy carries only in-frame clones and drops some. Among 1.6 million or so clones listed, roughly 97% were seen once. Material for sequencing was naive CD4+ T cells sorted from blood. Receptor source: a young man in good health. Both conserved end residues are part of each CDR3. The D gene is left open where the match is weak. Clone sizes are given selectively: once, few, many, or a class where the clone is expanded.

j_call,v_call,clone_size,d_call,cdr3_aa,cdr3_nt
TRBJ1-1,TRBV7-3,-,-,CASKYSILLPEAFF,TGTGCCAGCAAATATTCGATTCTACTCCCTGAAGCTTTCTTT
TRBJ1-1,TRBV5-1,-,TRBD1,CASSLTGENTEAFF,TGCGCCAGCAGCCTGACAGGGGAGAACACTGAAGCTTTCTTT
TRBJ1-1,TRBV6-1,once,-,CASRQTGTEAFF,TGTGCCAGCCGTCAAACGGGCACTGAAGCTTTCTTT
TRBJ2-7,TRBV6-8,-,TRBD1,CASSPHGQDAYEQYF,TGTGCCAGCAGCCCCCACGGACAGGATGCCTACGAGCAGTACTTC
TRBJ1-2,TRBV28,-,TRBD1,CASRALGTVYGYTF,TGTGCCAGCAGGGCACTCGGGACAGTCTATGGCTACACCTTC
TRBJ2-1,TRBV6-6,-,-,CASSYYRGNEQFF,TGTGCCAGCAGTTACTATAGGGGAAATGAGCAGTTCTTC
TRBJ1-5,TRBV20-1,-,-,CSARLGQPQHF,TGCAGTGCTAGATTGGGCCAGCCCCAGCATTTT
TRBJ2-2,TRBV7-2,-,-,CASSPRPAGELFF,TGTGCCAGCAGCCCCAGACCCGCCGGGGAGCTGTTTTTT
TRBJ2-3,TRBV5-1,-,-,CASSLVGTDTQYF,TGCGCCAGCAGCTTGGTGGGGACAGATACGCAGTATTTT
TRBJ2-2,TRBV7-2,-,-,CASRVSWDTGELFF,TGTGCCAGCAGAGTCTCGTGGGACACCGGGGAGCTGTTTTTT
TRBJ2-7,TRBV7-8,-,-,CASSLGGGPYEQYF,TGTGCCAGCAGCTTAGGCGGAGGCCCCTACGAGCAGTACTTC
TRBJ2-7,TRBV7-2,-,TRBD2,CASSPGLAAAYEQYF,TGTGCCAGCAGCCCCGGACTAGCGGCGGCCTACGAGCAGTACTTC
TRBJ2-5,TRBV15,-,-,CATSFHPQRNQETQYF,TGTGCCACCAGCTTTCACCCACAACGGAACCAAGAGACCCAGTACTTC
TRBJ2-1,TRBV7-9,-,TRBD2,CASSPPGLAYSYNEQFF,TGTGCCAGCAGCCCTCCGGGACTAGCGTACTCCTACAATGAGCAGTTCTTC
TRBJ2-7,TRBV15,-,-,CATSRDQTLLQGTYEQYF,TGTGCCACCAGCAGAGATCAAACATTGCTGCAGGGAACCTACGAGCAGTACTTC
TRBJ1-1,TRBV18,-,-,CASSPPFGTDGAFF,TGTGCCAGCTCACCACCCTTCGGGACGGATGGAGCTTTCTTT
TRBJ2-7,TRBV6-5,-,-,CASSRRTVTYEQYF,TGTGCCAGCAGTCGGCGGACAGTCACCTACGAGCAGTACTTC
TRBJ2-3,TRBV28,-,TRBD2,CASSLAGGPDTQYF,TGTGCCAGCAGTTTAGCGGGAGGGCCGGATACGCAGTATTTT
TRBJ2-1,TRBV4-1,-,TRBD2,CASSQDLTLAESSYNEQFF,TGCGCCAGCAGCCAAGATTTGACTCTAGCGGAGAGCTCCTACAATGAGCAGTTCTTC
TRBJ2-1,TRBV4-1,-,TRBD2,CASSQRETSGSSSYNEQFF,TGCGCCAGCAGCCAACGTGAGACTAGCGGAAGTTCCTCCTACAATGAGCAGTTCTTC
TRBJ2-4,TRBV5-1,-,-,CASSTTVAKNIQYF,TGCGCCAGCAGCACGACAGTAGCCAAAAACATTCAGTACTTC
TRBJ2-1,TRBV6-4,-,TRBD2,CASSDSIAGPSNEQFF,TGTGCCAGCAGTGACTCGATAGCGGGACCCTCCAATGAGCAGTTCTTC
TRBJ1-2,TRBV5-1,-,-,CASRWTANYGYTF,TGCGCCAGCAGGTGGACAGCTAACTATGGCTACACCTTC
TRBJ2-7,TRBV28,-,-,CASSLSGGRDKIIRQYF,TGTGCCAGCAGTTTATCGGGGGGCAGGGATAAGATTATACGGCAGTACTTC
TRBJ2-2,TRBV18,-,-,CASSPPGQGLNTGELFF,TGTGCCAGCTCACCACCGGGGCAGGGTTTGAACACCGGGGAGCTGTTTTTT
TRBJ2-3,TRBV9,-,TRBD2,CASSAPRGGHTDTQYF,TGTGCCAGCAGCGCGCCGCGGGGGGGACACACAGATACGCAGTATTTT
TRBJ2-2,TRBV7-7,-,-,CASSKEINTGGLFF,TGTGCCAGCAGCAAGGAAATTAACACCGGGGGGCTGTTTTTT
TRBJ2-2,TRBV7-7,-,TRBD2,CASSLREGNTGELFF,TGTGCTAGCAGCTTACGGGAGGGGAACACCGGGGAGCTGTTTTTT
TRBJ2-2,TRBV6-5,few,-,CASSGTLGGELFF,TGTGCCAGCAGCGGGACACTTGGCGGGGAGCTGTTTTTT
TRBJ2-5,TRBV27,-,TRBD2,CASRLAGQETQYF,TGTGCCAGCAGATTAGCGGGACAAGAGACCCAGTACTTC
TRBJ2-5,TRBV13,-,-,CASSLVGETQYF,TGTGCCAGCAGCTTAGTTGGGGAGACCCAGTACTTC
TRBJ2-3,TRBV28,-,-,CASSLGGSTDTQYF,TGTGCCAGCAGTTTAGGGGGTAGCACAGATACGCAGTATTTT
TRBJ2-3,TRBV5-6,-,-,CASNLPPPTDTQYF,TGTGCCAGCAACCTACCCCCACCCACAGATACGCAGTATTTT
TRBJ2-7,TRBV5-1,once,-,CASSLWLGPSYEQYF,TGCGCCAGCAGCTTGTGGTTAGGGCCCTCCTACGAGCAGTACTTC
TRBJ2-1,TRBV11-2,-,-,CATGTVGNEQFF,TGTGCCACCGGGACGGTCGGCAATGAGCAGTTCTTC
TRBJ2-1,TRBV7-2,-,-,CASSPPNRQSLYNEQFF,TGTGCCAGCAGCCCCCCCAATCGGCAGTCCCTATACAATGAGCAGTTCTTC
TRBJ2-2,TRBV7-2,-,-,CASSLVGGRSTGELFF,TGTGCCAGCAGCTTAGTTGGCGGAAGGTCCACCGGGGAGCTGTTTTTT
TRBJ2-7,TRBV6-6,once,TRBD2,CASSYRTSGPRGEQYF,TGTGCCAGCAGTTACAGGACTAGCGGGCCCCGGGGCGAGCAGTACTTC
TRBJ2-3,TRBV5-1,-,-,CASSSVSMKGDTQYF,TGCGCCAGCAGCTCTGTTAGTATGAAGGGAGATACGCAGTATTTT
TRBJ2-3,TRBV6-1,-,TRBD1,CASSKGARGTDTQYF,TGTGCCAGCAGCAAGGGGGCGCGGGGCACAGATACGCAGTATTTT
TRBJ2-1,TRBV10-2,-,TRBD2,CASSETPWAGDRHNEQFF,TGCGCCAGCAGTGAGACCCCATGGGCGGGAGATCGGCACAATGAGCAGTTCTTC
TRBJ2-1,TRBV18,-,-,CASSPPGGSPYNEQFF,TGTGCCAGCTCACCCCCCGGGGGTAGCCCGTACAATGAGCAGTTCTTC
TRBJ1-4,TRBV27,-,-,CASSRSGINEKLFF,TGTGCCAGCAGCCGGAGTGGGATTAATGAAAAACTGTTTTTT
TRBJ2-1,TRBV10-3,-,-,CAISVGAHSNEQFF,TGTGCCATCAGTGTGGGTGCACATAGTAATGAGCAGTTCTTC
TRBJ2-7,TRBV28,-,-,CASSSTNIAYEQYF,TGTGCCAGCAGTTCGACTAACATTGCCTACGAGCAGTACTTC
TRBJ2-5,TRBV6-5,-,-,CASSTGYQETQYF,TGTGCCAGCAGTACAGGGTACCAAGAGACCCAGTACTTC
TRBJ1-2,TRBV7-9,-,-,CASSFRGSFSYTF,TGTGCCAGCAGCTTCCGGGGATCGTTTTCCTACACCTTC
TRBJ1-4,TRBV6-6,-,TRBD1,CASSYSGTGAREKLFF,TGTGCCAGCAGTTACTCGGGGACAGGGGCGCGGGAAAAGCTGTTTTTT
TRBJ2-7,TRBV2,-,-,CASSEVGGGYEQYF,TGTGCCAGCAGTGAAGTGGGGGGAGGTTACGAGCAGTACTTC
TRBJ2-1,TRBV5-1,-,-,CASSLTDSQTEQFF,TGCGCCAGCAGCTTGACGGACTCCCAAACTGAGCAGTTCTTC
TRBJ1-5,TRBV5-6,-,-,CASTDRASNQPQHF,TGTGCCAGCACCGATCGGGCTAGCAATCAGCCCCAGCATTTT
TRBJ1-1,TRBV19,once,-,CASSPGGLGFGTEAFF,TGTGCCAGTAGCCCCGGAGGATTGGGTTTCGGTACTGAAGCTTTCTTT